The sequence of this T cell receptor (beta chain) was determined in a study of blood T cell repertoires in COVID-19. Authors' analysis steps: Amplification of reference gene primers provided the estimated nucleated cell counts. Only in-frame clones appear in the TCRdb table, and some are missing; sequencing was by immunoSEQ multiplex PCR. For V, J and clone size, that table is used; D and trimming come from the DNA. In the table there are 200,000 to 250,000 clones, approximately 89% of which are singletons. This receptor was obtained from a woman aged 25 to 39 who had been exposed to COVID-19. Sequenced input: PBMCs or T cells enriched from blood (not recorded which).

The CDR3 loop reads CASGIAGGPTGELFF. The DNA of the CDR3 is TGTGCTAGTGGTATAGCGGGAGGGCCCACCGGGGAGCTGTTTTTT. This chain links TRBV12-5 with TRBJ2-2, with 11 positions matching TRBD2. Per germline, CDR1 LGHNT and CDR2 FRNRAP. CDR3 length equals 15 residues. V gave up 5 bases and J gave up 4 bases; unmatched junction bases: 3.